The rows below give T cell receptor beta chains drawn from one sample of a study of T cell responses to AZD1222 COVID-19 vaccine. Repertoires were generated with immunoSEQ multiplex PCR, while TCRdb's copy carries only in-frame clones and drops some. The table lists about 180,000 clones, 85% to 90% of them singletons. Sequenced here: peripheral blood, sampled on day 0 of AZD1222 vaccination. The receptors were sampled from an adult in good health. The CDR3 runs from the conserved cysteine through the conserved F or W. The order of the fields is CDR3 length, V gene, clone size, J gene, D gene, CDR3 DNA, CDR3 protein. A D gene is named only where the DNA matches it firmly. The size of a clone is reported for some rows only, either as once, few or many, or as a class for expanded clones.

>17|TRBV24-1|once|TRBJ2-3|TRBD1
TGTGCCACCAGTGATTACCGGGACAGGTCTGGGACAGATACGCAGTATTTT
CATSDYRDRSGTDTQYF
>17|TRBV9|.|TRBJ1-4|TRBD1
TGTGCCAGCAGCGGCAGACAGGGGATAGTCGCGGGTGAAAAACTGTTTTTT
CASSGRQGIVAGEKLFF
>13|TRBV20-1|.|TRBJ2-4|TRBD1
TGCAGTGCTAGTGGCCAGGGGGCTAACATTCAGTACTTC
CSASGQGANIQYF
>17|TRBV4-1|.|TRBJ2-2|.
TGCGCCAGCAGCCATGTATCAGGAGGACGGTCCACCGGGGAGCTGTTTTTT
CASSHVSGGRSTGELFF
>15|TRBV5-1|.|TRBJ1-2|.
TGCGCCAGCAGCTTGGACGGGGACGGGAACTATGGCTACACCTTC
CASSLDGDGNYGYTF
>14|TRBV9|.|TRBJ2-3|TRBD2
TGTGCCAGCACGCGCGGGGGGGCCTCAGATACGCAGTATTTT
CASTRGGASDTQYF
>13|TRBV6-5|.|TRBJ1-2|TRBD1
TGTGCCAGCAGTTTTGACAGGGCCTATGGCTACACCTTC
CASSFDRAYGYTF
>12|TRBV15|.|TRBJ2-3|.
TGTGCCACCAGCAGAGATAAGTATACGCAGTATTTT
CATSRDKYTQYF
>10|TRBV30|once|TRBJ2-2|.
TGTGCCTGGAAGGCCGGGGAGCTGTTTTTT
CAWKAGELFF
>15|TRBV5-1|.|TRBJ1-1|TRBD1
TGCGCCAGCTCTCCGGGACAGCAAATGAACACTGAAGCTTTCTTT
CASSPGQQMNTEAFF
>16|TRBV6-9|.|TRBJ1-5|.
TGTGCCAGCAGTTATTCCCTCTGGAATAGCAATCAGCCCCAGCATTTT
CASSYSLWNSNQPQHF
>14|TRBV7-3|.|TRBJ1-4|TRBD1
TGTGCCAGCAGCTCGACAGGGGGCGGAGAAAAACTGTTTTTT
CASSSTGGGEKLFF
>15|TRBV5-4|.|TRBJ1-2|.
TGTGCCAGCAGCCCCGCCGGGGGGGTTAACTATGGCTACACCTTC
CASSPAGGVNYGYTF
>15|TRBV29-1|.|TRBJ2-1|TRBD2
TGCAGCGTGAGACTAGCGGGGACGCCCTACAATGAGCAGTTCTTC
CSVRLAGTPYNEQFF
>17|TRBV5-4|.|TRBJ2-5|TRBD1
TGTGCCAGCAGCTCCAAAGGACAGGGCAGATGGCGAGAGACCCAGTACTTC
CASSSKGQGRWRETQYF
>14|TRBV9|.|TRBJ2-4|TRBD1
TGTGCCAGCAGCGTCGGACAGGGGGTAGACATTCAGTACTTC
CASSVGQGVDIQYF
>14|TRBV6-2/TRBV6-3|few|TRBJ2-1|.
TGTGCCAGCAGTGACAGACTCTCCTACAATGAGCAGTTCTTC
CASSDRLSYNEQFF
>17|TRBV11-2|.|TRBJ2-7|.
TGTGCCAGCAGCTTAGGGACTCGGACGTTTGCTACCTACGAGCAGTACTTC
CASSLGTRTFATYEQYF
>13|TRBV5-1|.|TRBJ2-2|.
TGCGCCAGCAGCTCGGGGACTACCGGGGAGCTGTTTTTT
CASSSGTTGELFF
>16|TRBV5-4|once|TRBJ2-2|TRBD2
TGTGCCAGCAGCCCTCTAGCGGTAGGAAACACCGGGGAGCTGTTTTTT
CASSPLAVGNTGELFF
>13|TRBV7-9|.|TRBJ1-5|.
TGTGCCAGCAGCCGAAATAGCAATCAGCCCCAGCATTTT
CASSRNSNQPQHF
>15|TRBV19|.|TRBJ2-1|.
TGTGCCAGTAGACAGGACGCCAGCTCCTACAATGAGCAGTTCTTC
CASRQDASSYNEQFF
>13|TRBV6-6|.|TRBJ1-1|TRBD1
TGTGCCAGCAGTCTACCAGGGGGGCCTGAAGCTTTCTTT
CASSLPGGPEAFF
>15|TRBV19|.|TRBJ1-1|.
TGTGCCAGTAGTATTAAACAGGCGCCGAACACTGAAGCTTTCTTT
CASSIKQAPNTEAFF
>18|TRBV24-1|.|TRBJ2-1|.
TGTGCCACCAGCCTAGCTTGGGGGGATCAGGGCTCCTACAATGAGCAGTTCTTC
CATSLAWGDQGSYNEQFF
>14|TRBV5-1|.|TRBJ1-5|TRBD1
TGCGCCAGCAGCTTGGTAGGGGGCGACCAGCCCCAGCATTTT
CASSLVGGDQPQHF
>14|TRBV29-1|.|TRBJ1-6|TRBD1
TGCAGCGTTGTGGGGACAGGGTTAAATTCACCCCTCCACTTT
CSVVGTGLNSPLHF
>14|TRBV10-2|.|TRBJ2-2|TRBD1
TGCGCCAGCAGTACCGCCAGGGGGACCGGGGAGCTGTTTTTT
CASSTARGTGELFF
>16|TRBV28|.|TRBJ2-5|.
TGTGCCAGCAGTTCCGGGGGTAGCGGAGGGGCCGGGACCCAGTACTTC
CASSSGGSGGAGTQYF
>14|TRBV7-3|.|TRBJ2-3|.
TGTGCCAGCAGCTTAAATGCCAACACAGATACGCAGTATTTT
CASSLNANTDTQYF
>17|TRBV5-5|.|TRBJ1-1|.
TGTGCCAGCAGCACCCAGACAGGATCGGGTTGGGACACTGAAGCTTTCTTT
CASSTQTGSGWDTEAFF
>15|TRBV7-9|.|TRBJ1-2|.
TGTGCCAGCAGCTTAGACGTGACATCGTTGAGTGGCTACACCTTC
CASSLDVTSLSGYTF
>14|TRBV28|few|TRBJ1-1|.
TGTGCCAGCCGGGGTTCTGGTATGAACACTGAAGCTTTCTTT
CASRGSGMNTEAFF
>15|TRBV11-1|.|TRBJ2-1|TRBD2
TGTGCCAGCAGCCCTCTAGCGGGGGGATGGAATGAGCAGTTCTTC
CASSPLAGGWNEQFF
>14|TRBV11-3|.|TRBJ2-2|.
TGTGCCAGCAGCCCCCGGGCCACAACCGGGGAGCTGTTTTTT
CASSPRATTGELFF
>13|TRBV12-3/TRBV12-4|.|TRBJ2-5|.
TGTGCCAGCAGTTTTTGGGGGCAAGAGACCCAGTACTTC
CASSFWGQETQYF
>14|TRBV19|few|TRBJ1-2|.
TGTGCCAGTAGTGGGCAACAGGGTCTCAGAGGCTACACCTTC
CASSGQQGLRGYTF